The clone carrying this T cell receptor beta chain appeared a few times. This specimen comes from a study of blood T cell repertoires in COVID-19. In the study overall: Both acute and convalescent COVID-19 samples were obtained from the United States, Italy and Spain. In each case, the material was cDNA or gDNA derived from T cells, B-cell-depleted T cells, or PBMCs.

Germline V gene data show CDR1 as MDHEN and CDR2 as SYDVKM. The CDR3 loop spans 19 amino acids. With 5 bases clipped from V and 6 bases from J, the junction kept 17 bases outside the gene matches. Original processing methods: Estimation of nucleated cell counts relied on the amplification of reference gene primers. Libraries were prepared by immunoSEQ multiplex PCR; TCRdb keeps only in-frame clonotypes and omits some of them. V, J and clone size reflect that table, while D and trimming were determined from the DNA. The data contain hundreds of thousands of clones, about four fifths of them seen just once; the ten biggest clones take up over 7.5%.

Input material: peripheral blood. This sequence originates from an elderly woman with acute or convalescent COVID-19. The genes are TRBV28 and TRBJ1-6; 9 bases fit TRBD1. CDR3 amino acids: CASSPPRTGAPLVNSPLHF. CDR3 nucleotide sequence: TGTGCCAGCAGTCCCCCCCGGACAGGGGCTCCCTTAGTTAATTCACCCCTCCACTTT. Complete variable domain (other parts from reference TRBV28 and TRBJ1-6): DVKVTQSSRYLVKRTGEKVFLECVQDMDHENMFWYRQDPGLGLRLIYFSYDVKMKEKGDIPEGYSVSREKKERFSLILESASTNQTSMYLCASSPPRTGAPLVNSPLHFGNGTRLTVT.